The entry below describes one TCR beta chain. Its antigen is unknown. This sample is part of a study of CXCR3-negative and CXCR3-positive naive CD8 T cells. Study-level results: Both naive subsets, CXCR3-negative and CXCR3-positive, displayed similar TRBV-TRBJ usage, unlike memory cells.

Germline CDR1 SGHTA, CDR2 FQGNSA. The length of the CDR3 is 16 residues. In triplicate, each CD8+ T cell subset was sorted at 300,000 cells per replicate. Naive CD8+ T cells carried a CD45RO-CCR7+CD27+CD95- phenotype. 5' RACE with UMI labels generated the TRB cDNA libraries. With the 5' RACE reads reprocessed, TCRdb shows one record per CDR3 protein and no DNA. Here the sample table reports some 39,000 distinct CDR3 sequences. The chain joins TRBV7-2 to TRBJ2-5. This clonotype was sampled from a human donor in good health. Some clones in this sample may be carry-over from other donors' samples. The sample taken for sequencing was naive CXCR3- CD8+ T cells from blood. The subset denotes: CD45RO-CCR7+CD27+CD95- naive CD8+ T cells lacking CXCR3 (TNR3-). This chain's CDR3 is CASSLAPRQIQETQYF. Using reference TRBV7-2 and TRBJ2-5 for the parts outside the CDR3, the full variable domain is GAGVSQSPSNKVTEKGKDVELRCDPISGHTALYWYRQSLGQGLEFLIYFQGNSAPDKSGLPSDRFSAERTGGSVSTLTIQRTQQEDSAVYLCASSLAPRQIQETQYFGPGTRLLVL.